This TCR beta chain stems from a study of Ad26.COV2.S vaccination and SARS-CoV-2 variants. Documented treatment: 15 to 20 received Ad26.COV2.S at low or high dose, single or two shots; 5 received placebo; per-sample allocation not given. Each sample was drawn 63 days after the first injection (of vaccine or placebo). Study-level results: Spike-specific responses of CD8+ and CD4+ T cells were reported to display substantial breadth after vaccination.

Germline CDR1 and CDR2: WNHNN and SYGVQD (reference sequence). This CDR3 is built from 13 residues. V dropped 8 bases and J dropped 0 bases, with 8 bases sitting between them. With regard to this clone: Antigen unknown. At the DNA level, this CDR3 is encoded by other sequences in the same sample as well.

TCRdb's copy holds only in-frame clones and misses some; the assay was immunoSEQ multiplex PCR. Of 350,000 to 400,000 clones in the sample, about 85% are singletons; the top ten hold more than 3%. This sample comprised peripheral blood, obtained in a trial of Ad26.COV2.S vaccine versus placebo. The V and J genes are TRBV10-1 and TRBJ1-3; D unclear. The sequence derives from a person aged 18 to 59 who received the Ad26.COV2.S COVID-19 vaccine or a placebo. CDR3 nucleotides: TGCGCCAGCCGGGCGAGCTCTGGAAACACCATATATTTT. Translation gives CASRASSGNTIYF.